The text below deals with one TCR beta chain. Its antigen is currently unknown. The CDR3 spans 15 residues. Germline CDR1 SGHRS, CDR2 YFSETQ. The trim removed 5 bases at V and 4 bases at J, leaving 9 bases unmatched. The data stem from a study of T cell responses to AZD1222 COVID-19 vaccine. Regarding the study as a whole: Two doses of AZD1222 preceded a rise in Spike-specific TCR breadth and depth. Baseline seropositivity characterized only 5 to 7 AZD1222 recipients.

This table comes from immunoSEQ multiplex PCR, and its TCRdb copy is limited to in-frame clones, with some not included. The sample yields around 100,000 clones, about 86% seen once. The clonotype was recovered from an adult in good health. Sequencing used peripheral blood, obtained on day 0 of AZD1222 vaccination. The rearrangement uses TRBV5-1 and TRBJ2-7; 10 bases align to TRBD1. The CDR3 here is CASSLPGQGMYEQYF. In nucleotides, the CDR3 is TGCGCCAGCAGTCTCCCGGGACAGGGGATGTACGAGCAGTACTTC.